The next 26 T cell receptor beta chains were all read from a single sample in a study of T cell responses to AZD1222 COVID-19 vaccine. Profiled with immunoSEQ multiplex PCR; TCRdb holds only in-frame clones, not every one. The table has more than 150,000 clones, over 70% seen once. The specimen comprised peripheral blood, sampled on day 0 of MenACWY control vaccination. The receptors stem from an adult in good health.

The gene calls are TRBV3-1 (or the pseudogene TRBV3-2) and TRBJ2-7; 7 nucleotides align to TRBD1. Germline CDR1 and CDR2: LGHDT and YNNKEL (reference sequence). Trimming took 0 bases from V and 11 from J; bases not matched to a gene: 10. The CDR3 is 14 residues long. The CDR3 spells CASSQDPVLGQKYF. CDR3 DNA: TGTGCCAGCAGCCAAGATCCTGTCCTGGGACAGAAGTACTTC.

CDR3 DNA: TGTGCCAGCAGCCAAGATCGGGCCAACTATGGCTACACCTTC. Encoded protein: CASSQDRANYGYTF. The chain joins TRBV14 to TRBJ1-2; D gene unclear. V was cut by 0 bases and J by 2 bases, with 7 bases left in between. Germline CDR1 and CDR2: SGHDN and FVKESK. The CDR3 has 14 amino acids.

The rearrangement joins TRBV28 to TRBJ1-6, with D maybe TRBD1 (6 bases). Germline V gene data show CDR1 as MDHEN and CDR2 as SYDVKM. V gave up 5 bases and J gave up 6 bases, with 11 bases separating them. The CDR3 has 14 residues. CDR3 in amino acids: CASSQGQSNSPLHF. DNA of the CDR3: TGTGCCAGCAGTCAGGGGCAGTCTAATTCACCCCTCCACTTT.

The chain employs TRBV7-8 and TRBJ1-1; tentative D call: TRBD1 (5 bases). Germline assignment: CDR1 SGHVS and CDR2 FQNEAQ. The CDR3 runs 13 residues. V lost 0 bases and J lost 8, with 10 bases in between. The CDR3 DNA reads as TGTGCCAGCAGCTTAGCAGGGGCCAGGGAAGCTTTCTTT. Translated: CASSLAGAREAFF.

The V and J genes are TRBV27 and TRBJ2-3; the match to TRBD2 covers 7 bases. The CDR3 runs 15 residues. Germline lookup yields CDR1 MNHEY and CDR2 SMNVEV (reference sequence). V lost 5 bases to trimming and J lost 3 bases; unmatched junction nucleotides: 8. This CDR3 is CASSLKLATTDTQYF. Here the CDR3 DNA reads TGTGCCAGCAGTCTTAAACTAGCGACTACAGATACGCAGTATTTT.

The chain links TRBV28 to TRBJ1-1; 8 positions match TRBD1. V shed 5 bases and J 3 bases; nucleotides not matched to a gene: 2. The V gene's germline CDR1 is MDHEN and CDR2 SYDVKM. This CDR3 comprises 13 residues. The CDR3 spells CASSHRGDTEAFF. The DNA of the CDR3 is TGTGCCAGCAGTCACAGGGGGGACACTGAAGCTTTCTTT. Combining the CDR3 with reference TRBV28 and TRBJ1-1 gives the whole variable domain DVKVTQSSRYLVKRTGEKVFLECVQDMDHENMFWYRQDPGLGLRLIYFSYDVKMKEKGDIPEGYSVSREKKERFSLILESASTNQTSMYLCASSHRGDTEAFFGQGTRLTVV.

This chain uses TRBV27 with TRBJ2-1, with 8 nucleotides matching TRBD2. Per the germline V gene, CDR1 is MNHEY and CDR2 is SMNVEV (reference sequence). CDR3 length: 14 residues. Trimming took 6 bases from V and 4 from J; bases not matched to a gene: 5. CDR3 nucleotides: TGTGCCAGCAGGGGACTAGTTCCTTACAATGAGCAGTTCTTC. It yields the protein CASRGLVPYNEQFF.

In its sample, this clone was seen once. V and J are TRBV6-6 and TRBJ2-1; D not certain. Germline assignment: CDR1 MNHNY and CDR2 SVGAGI (reference sequence). V lost 6 bases, J lost 4 bases, and 16 bases lay in between. The CDR3 sequence is 15 residues long. For the CDR3, the DNA is TGTGCCAGCAGAGTCGAAAGGCAACCATACAATGAGCAGTTCTTC. This encodes CASRVERQPYNEQFF.

The chain uses TRBV4-2 and TRBJ2-3, with 11 positions matching TRBD2. There are 17 residues in the CDR3. With 0 bases clipped from V and 2 bases from J, the junction kept 4 bases outside the gene matches. CDR1 LGHNA and CDR2 YNFKEQ come from the germline V gene. CDR3 loop: CASSQDVLAGATDTQYF. DNA of the CDR3: TGTGCCAGCAGCCAAGATGTACTAGCGGGAGCCACAGATACGCAGTATTTT.

This clone appeared a few times. The chain employs TRBV19 and TRBJ1-2; D uncertain. The V gene lost 5 bases and the J gene lost 8 bases, with 15 bases spanning the gap. Germline values: CDR1 LNHDA, CDR2 SQIVND (reference sequence). The CDR3 runs to 13 residues. The CDR3 here is CASSASGVEGYTF. The DNA for the CDR3 is TGTGCCAGTAGTGCCTCGGGCGTCGAGGGCTACACCTTC.

The chain recombines TRBV19 with TRBJ1-6, with 7 bases aligning to TRBD1. The CDR3 totals 15 residues. V lost 3 bases, J lost 10 bases, and 9 bases stayed unmatched. CDR1 is LNHDA and CDR2 is SQIVND in the germline V gene (reference sequence). CDR3 protein: CASSMEKQGISPLHF. Written as DNA, the CDR3 is TGTGCCAGTAGTATGGAGAAACAGGGGATATCACCCCTCCACTTT.

The rearrangement links TRBV21-1 to TRBJ1-1; the tabulated D call, TRBD1, remains unverified against the DNA. TRBV21-1 is a pseudogene. The CDR3 covers 15 residues. The CDR3 spells CASSPFDSVVAEAFF. The CDR3 DNA sequence: TGTGCCAGCAGCCCTTTCGACAGTGTTGTGGCTGAAGCTTTCTTT.

This chain joins TRBV27 and TRBJ2-5; tentatively, D is TRBD1 or TRBD2 (5 bases each). V was clipped by 3 bases and J by 0 bases, with 11 bases between them. The germline gives CDR1 MNHEY, CDR2 SMNVEV (reference sequence). This CDR3 contains 15 residues. In DNA, the CDR3 is TGTGCCAGCAGTTTGGGGGACGCGCACCAAGAGACCCAGTACTTC. It is translated as CASSLGDAHQETQYF.

This chain links TRBV6-5 with TRBJ1-1; the D is unclear. Germline V gene data show CDR1 as MNHEY and CDR2 as SVGAGI. The CDR3 length is 14 residues. V shed 5 bases and J shed 1 base, with 11 bases lying between them. In DNA form, the CDR3 reads TGTGCCAGCAGTAGCTATAGAGGGAACACTGAAGCTTTCTTT. Its protein product is CASSSYRGNTEAFF.

The chain has TRBV6-5 and TRBJ2-3; D could derive from TRBD1 or TRBD2 (6 bases each). Per germline, CDR1 MNHEY and CDR2 SVGAGI. The CDR3 consists of 15 residues. V was shortened by 2 bases and J by 0 bases, with 9 bases between the two germline ends. The CDR3 sequence: CASSYRGPSTDTQYF. Here the CDR3 DNA reads TGTGCCAGCAGTTACCGGGGGCCTAGCACAGATACGCAGTATTTT.

This clone occurred a few times. V and J are TRBV20-1 and TRBJ2-7; TRBD2 might be the D (5 bases). Trimming shortened V by 3 bases and J by 5 bases, and 8 bases separated the two germline ends. This CDR3 is 11 amino acids long. Germline V gives CDR1 DFQATT, CDR2 SNEGSKA (reference sequence). CDR3 loop: CSASEGNEQYF. The CDR3 DNA reads TGCAGTGCTAGCGAGGGTAACGAGCAGTACTTC.

The chain couples TRBV5-1 to TRBJ2-7; tentative D call: TRBD2 (6 bases). This CDR3 has 14 residues. Trimming pared 3 bases from V and 6 bases from J, leaving 16 bases between. CDR1 is SGHRS, CDR2 YFSETQ, per germline. CDR3 residues: CASSSGGGGAEQYF. The CDR3, as DNA: TGCGCCAGCAGCTCTGGGGGAGGAGGGGCCGAGCAGTACTTC.

The chain combines TRBV28 with TRBJ2-6; D gene ambiguous. Germline CDR1 and CDR2: MDHEN and SYDVKM. The CDR3 is made up of 14 amino acids. Trimming cost V 2 bases and J 3 bases, with 5 bases left between them. Written as DNA, the CDR3 is TGTGCCAGCAGTTTACAGGTTGGGGCCAACGTCCTGACTTTC. Its translation is CASSLQVGANVLTF. Together with reference TRBV28 and TRBJ2-6, the CDR3 gives the full variable domain: DVKVTQSSRYLVKRTGEKVFLECVQDMDHENMFWYRQDPGLGLRLIYFSYDVKMKEKGDIPEGYSVSREKKERFSLILESASTNQTSMYLCASSLQVGANVLTFGAGSRLTVL.

This clone was recorded a few times. The germline gene is not matched at one end of the junction; a read error may be the cause. V is TRBV12-3 or TRBV12-4 and J is TRBJ1-2; D gene ambiguous. CDR3 size: 8 residues. CDR3 protein: CASSPGNF. Written as DNA, the CDR3 is TGTGCCAGCAGCCCCGGGAACTTC.

This rearrangement joins TRBV2 to TRBJ2-2; the D is unclear. V gave up 8 bases and J gave up 6 bases, with 13 bases separating them. This CDR3 comprises 13 residues. Germline CDR1 reads SNHLY; CDR2 reads FYNNEI. The CDR3: CASGRPPPGELFF. CDR3 coding DNA: TGTGCCAGCGGTCGACCACCCCCCGGGGAGCTGTTTTTT.

J is TRBJ2-7 and V is TRBV2; 10 nucleotides line up with TRBD1. The CDR3 runs to 15 residues. The V gene end was trimmed by 5 bases and the J gene end by 6 bases; junction bases not matched to a gene: 10. The V gene's germline CDR1 is SNHLY and CDR2 FYNNEI. Written as DNA, the CDR3 is TGTGCCAGCAGTTTACCCGGGACAGGGGAGGGCGAGCAGTACTTC. Amino acid sequence: CASSLPGTGEGEQYF.

The V call is TRBV4-3, the J call TRBJ2-7, with D maybe TRBD1 (6 bases). CDR3 length: 18 amino acids. Germline V CDR1 and CDR2: LGHNA, YSLEER. The V and J ends lost 0 bases and 3 bases respectively, with 21 bases between them. The CDR3 region has the DNA TGCGCCAGCAGCCAAGAACGGGACACCGGGGCGGCTTACTACGAGCAGTACTTC. It encodes CASSQERDTGAAYYEQYF.

CDR3 in amino acids: CASKGGNTEAFF. The CDR3 nucleotides are TGCGCCAGCAAAGGAGGGAACACTGAAGCTTTCTTT. V usage is TRBV5-1 and J usage is TRBJ1-1; no clear D. Looked up from germline, CDR1 is SGHRS and CDR2 is YFSETQ. There are 12 residues in the CDR3. V gave up 6 bases and J gave up 1 base, with 7 bases separating them.

V usage is TRBV29-1 and J usage is TRBJ1-2, with 8 bases matching TRBD1. Germline V gene sequence: CDR1 SQVTM, CDR2 ANQGSEA. The CDR3 sequence is 15 residues long. J was trimmed by 9 bases and V by 3 bases; bases with no gene match: 15. As DNA, the CDR3 is TGCAGCGTTGAGGCGTGGGGCACAGGGGGAGGGAGCTACACCTTC. Protein: CSVEAWGTGGGSYTF.

This chain uses TRBV6-5 with TRBJ1-5; maybe TRBD1 (5 bases). The CDR3 spans 13 residues. CDR1 is MNHEY, CDR2 SVGAGI, per germline. V was shortened by 4 bases and J by 4 bases, with 8 bases between the two germline ends. The DNA for the CDR3 is TGTGCCAGCAGTTCAGGGACGAATCAGCCCCAGCATTTT. Translated, it gives CASSSGTNQPQHF.

The gene calls are TRBV5-1 and TRBJ2-2; D gene ambiguous. Germline CDR1 and CDR2: SGHRS and YFSETQ. V lost 3 bases to trimming and J lost 1 base, with 10 bases between them. The CDR3 is 15 amino acids. CDR3 in amino acids: CASSYWQQNTGELFF. The CDR3 DNA is TGCGCCAGCAGCTATTGGCAGCAGAACACCGGGGAGCTGTTTTTT.